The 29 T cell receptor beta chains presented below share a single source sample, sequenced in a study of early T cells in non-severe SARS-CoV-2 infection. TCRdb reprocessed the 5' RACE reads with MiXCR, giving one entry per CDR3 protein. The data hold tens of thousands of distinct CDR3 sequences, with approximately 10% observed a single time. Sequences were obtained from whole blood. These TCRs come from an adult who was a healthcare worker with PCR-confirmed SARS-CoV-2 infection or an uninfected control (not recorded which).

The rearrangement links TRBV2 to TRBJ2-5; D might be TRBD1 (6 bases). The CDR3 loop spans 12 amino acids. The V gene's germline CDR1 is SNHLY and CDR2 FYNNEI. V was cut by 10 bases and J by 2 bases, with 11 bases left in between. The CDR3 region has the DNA TGTGCCACAGAGGACAGACAAGAGACCCAGTACTTC. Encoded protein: CATEDRQETQYF.

CDR3 loop: CASSYNDEAFF. For the CDR3, the DNA is TGTGCCAGCAGCTACAACGACGAAGCTTTCTTT. The chain carries TRBV7-9 and TRBJ1-1; no clear D. The V end was cut by 4 bases, the J end by 8 bases, with 8 bases between. CDR3 size: 11 residues. Looked up from germline, CDR1 is SEHNR and CDR2 is FQNEAQ (reference sequence).

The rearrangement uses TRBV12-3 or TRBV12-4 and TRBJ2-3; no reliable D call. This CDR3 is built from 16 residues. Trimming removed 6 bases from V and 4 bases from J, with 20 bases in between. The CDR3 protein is CASRVLETGFADTQYF. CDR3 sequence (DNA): TGTGCCAGCAGGGTACTGGAGACTGGATTTGCAGATACGCAGTATTTT.

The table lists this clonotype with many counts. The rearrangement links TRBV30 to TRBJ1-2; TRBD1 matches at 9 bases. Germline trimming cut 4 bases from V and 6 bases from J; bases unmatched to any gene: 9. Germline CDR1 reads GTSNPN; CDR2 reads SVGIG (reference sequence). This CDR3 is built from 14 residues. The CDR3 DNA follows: TGTGCCTGGACCCCCGGGACAGGGATGCATGGCTACACCTTC. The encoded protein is CAWTPGTGMHGYTF.

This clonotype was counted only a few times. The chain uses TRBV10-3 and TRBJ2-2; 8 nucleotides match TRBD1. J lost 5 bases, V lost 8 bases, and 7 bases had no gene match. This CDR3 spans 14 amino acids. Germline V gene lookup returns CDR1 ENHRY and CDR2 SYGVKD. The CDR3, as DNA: TGTGCCATCCCGAGACAGGGGCGAACCGGGGAGCTGTTTTTT. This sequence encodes CAIPRQGRTGELFF.

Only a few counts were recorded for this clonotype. CDR3 sequence: CASSERIQGGYEQYF. For the CDR3, the DNA is TGTGCCAGCAGTGAAAGGATTCAGGGAGGATACGAGCAGTACTTC. The rearrangement joins TRBV6-1 to TRBJ2-7; tentatively, D is TRBD2 (6 bases). V lost 2 bases and J 4 bases, leaving 15 bases between the germline ends. The CDR3 extends over 15 amino acids. Germline V CDR1 and CDR2: MNHNS, SASEGT.

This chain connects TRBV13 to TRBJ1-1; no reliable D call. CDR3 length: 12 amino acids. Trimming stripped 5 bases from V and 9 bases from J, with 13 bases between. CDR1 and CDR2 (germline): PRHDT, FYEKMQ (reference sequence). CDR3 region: CASSLNPGKAFF. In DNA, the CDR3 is TGTGCCAGCAGCCTTAATCCGGGGAAAGCTTTCTTT.

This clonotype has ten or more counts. CDR3 in DNA: TGCAGCGTTCTAATTGACGCAGATACGCAGTATTTT. Its protein is CSVLIDADTQYF. The chain employs TRBV29-1 and TRBJ2-3; D is uncertain. V lost 5 bases and J 4 bases, leaving 10 bases between the germline ends. Per the germline V gene, CDR1 is SQVTM and CDR2 is ANQGSEA. This CDR3 is 12 amino acids long.

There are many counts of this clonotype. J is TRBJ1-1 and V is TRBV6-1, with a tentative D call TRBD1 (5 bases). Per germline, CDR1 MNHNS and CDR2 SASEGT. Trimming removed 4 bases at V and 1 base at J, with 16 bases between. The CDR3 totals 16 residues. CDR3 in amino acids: CASSGGRSWKNTEAFF. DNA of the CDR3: TGTGCCAGCAGTGGGGGGAGATCATGGAAGAACACTGAAGCTTTCTTT.

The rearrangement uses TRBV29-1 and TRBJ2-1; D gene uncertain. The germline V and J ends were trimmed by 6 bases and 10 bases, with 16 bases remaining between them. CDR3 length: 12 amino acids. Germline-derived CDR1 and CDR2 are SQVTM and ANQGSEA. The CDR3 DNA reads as TGCAGCGTGGAGAGTCTCACCGACGAGCAGTTCTTC. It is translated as CSVESLTDEQFF.

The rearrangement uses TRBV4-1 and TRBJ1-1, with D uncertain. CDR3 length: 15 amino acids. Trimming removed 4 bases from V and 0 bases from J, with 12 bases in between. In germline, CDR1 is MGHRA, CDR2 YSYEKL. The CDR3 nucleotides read TGCGCCAGCAGCCGTCAGAGATCCCTGAACACTGAAGCTTTCTTT. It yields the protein CASSRQRSLNTEAFF.

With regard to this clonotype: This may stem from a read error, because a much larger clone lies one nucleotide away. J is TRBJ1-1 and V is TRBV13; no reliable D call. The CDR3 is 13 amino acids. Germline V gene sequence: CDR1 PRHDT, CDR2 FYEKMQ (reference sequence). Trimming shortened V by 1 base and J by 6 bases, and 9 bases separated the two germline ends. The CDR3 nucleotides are TGTGCCAGCAGCTTAGAGTTAAACGCTGAAGCTTTCTTT. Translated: CASSLELNAEAFF.

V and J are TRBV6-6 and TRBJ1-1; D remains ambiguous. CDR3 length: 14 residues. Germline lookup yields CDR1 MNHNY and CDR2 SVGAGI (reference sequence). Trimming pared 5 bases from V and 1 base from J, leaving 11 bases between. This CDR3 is CASSPAPGNTEAFF. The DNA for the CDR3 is TGTGCCAGCAGTCCGGCCCCGGGGAACACTGAAGCTTTCTTT.

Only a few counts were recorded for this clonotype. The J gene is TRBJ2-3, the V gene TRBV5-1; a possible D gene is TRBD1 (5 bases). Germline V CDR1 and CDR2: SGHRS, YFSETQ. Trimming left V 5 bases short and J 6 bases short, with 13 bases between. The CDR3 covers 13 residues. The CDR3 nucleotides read TGCGCCAGCAGGCTTCTAGGGGCGGATACGCAGTATTTT. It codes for CASRLLGADTQYF.

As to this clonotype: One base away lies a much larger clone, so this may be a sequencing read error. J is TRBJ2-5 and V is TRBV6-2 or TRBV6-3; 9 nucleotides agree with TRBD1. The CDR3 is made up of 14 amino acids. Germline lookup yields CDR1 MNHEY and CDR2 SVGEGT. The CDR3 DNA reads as TGTGCCTGCAGTAACAGGGGGCCCAGGGAGACCCAGTACTTC. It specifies CACSNRGPRETQYF.

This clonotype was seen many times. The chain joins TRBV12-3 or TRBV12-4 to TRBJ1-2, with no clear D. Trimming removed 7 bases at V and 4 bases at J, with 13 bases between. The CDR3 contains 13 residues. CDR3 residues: CASTYDSSYGYTF. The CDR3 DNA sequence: TGTGCCAGCACTTACGACTCGAGCTATGGCTACACCTTC.

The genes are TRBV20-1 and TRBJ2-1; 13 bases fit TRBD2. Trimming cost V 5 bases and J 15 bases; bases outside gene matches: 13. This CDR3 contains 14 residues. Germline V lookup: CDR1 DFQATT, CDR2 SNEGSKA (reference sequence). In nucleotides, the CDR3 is TGCAGTGCTGGCACTAGCGGGGGGGCTAATCGTTGGTTCTTC. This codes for CSAGTSGGANRWFF.

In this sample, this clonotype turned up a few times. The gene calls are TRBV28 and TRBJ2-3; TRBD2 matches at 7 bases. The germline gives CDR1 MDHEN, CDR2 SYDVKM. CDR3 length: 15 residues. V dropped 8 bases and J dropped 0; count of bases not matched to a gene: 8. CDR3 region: CASSPSGASTDTQYF. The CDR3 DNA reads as TGTGCCAGCTCACCCAGCGGGGCAAGCACAGATACGCAGTATTTT.

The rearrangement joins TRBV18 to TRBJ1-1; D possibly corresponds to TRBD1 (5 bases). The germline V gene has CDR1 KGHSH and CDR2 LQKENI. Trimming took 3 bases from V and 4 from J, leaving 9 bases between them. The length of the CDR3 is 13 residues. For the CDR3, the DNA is TGTGCCAGCTCACCTGAAAGGGGCACTGAAGCTTTCTTT. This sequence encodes CASSPERGTEAFF.

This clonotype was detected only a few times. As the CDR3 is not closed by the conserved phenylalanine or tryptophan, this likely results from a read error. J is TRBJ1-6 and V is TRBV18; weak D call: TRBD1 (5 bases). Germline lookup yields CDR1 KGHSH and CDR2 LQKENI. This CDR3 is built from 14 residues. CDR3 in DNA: TGTGCCAGCGCACCGGGGGTTTACAATTCACCCCTCCACCTT. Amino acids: CASAPGVYNSPLHL.

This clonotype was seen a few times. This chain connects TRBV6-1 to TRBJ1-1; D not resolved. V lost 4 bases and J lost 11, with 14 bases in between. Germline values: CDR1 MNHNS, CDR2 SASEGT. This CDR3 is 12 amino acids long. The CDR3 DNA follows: TGTGCCAGCAGTGCTAGGCCGAACGGGGCTTTCTTT. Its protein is CASSARPNGAFF.

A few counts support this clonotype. CDR3 nucleotide sequence: TGTGCCAGCAGCCTAGACAACAGAGGCTATGGCTACACCTTC. Translation gives CASSLDNRGYGYTF. The rearrangement uses TRBV7-8 and TRBJ1-2; D is ambiguous. The CDR3 is 14 residues long. Trimming shortened V by 5 bases and J by 4 bases, and 14 bases separated the two germline ends. CDR1 and CDR2 (germline): SGHVS, FQNEAQ.

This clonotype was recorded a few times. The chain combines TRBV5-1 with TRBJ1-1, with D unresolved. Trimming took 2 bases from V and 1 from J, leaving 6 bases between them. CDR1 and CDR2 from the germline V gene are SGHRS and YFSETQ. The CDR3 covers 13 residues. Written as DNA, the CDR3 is TGCGCCAGCAGCTTCCAGGAGAACACTGAAGCTTTCTTT. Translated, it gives CASSFQENTEAFF.

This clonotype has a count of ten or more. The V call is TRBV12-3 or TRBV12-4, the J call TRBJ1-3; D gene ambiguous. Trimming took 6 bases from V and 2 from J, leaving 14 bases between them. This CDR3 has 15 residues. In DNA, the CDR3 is TGTGCCAGCAGCCTAGGGCAGAAGGCTGGAAACACCATATATTTT. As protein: CASSLGQKAGNTIYF.

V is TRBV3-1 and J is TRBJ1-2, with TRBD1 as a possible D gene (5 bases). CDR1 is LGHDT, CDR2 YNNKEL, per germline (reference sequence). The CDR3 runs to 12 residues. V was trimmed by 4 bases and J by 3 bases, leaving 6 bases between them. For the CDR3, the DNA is TGTGCCAGCAGCCCAGGGTACTATGGCTACACCTTC. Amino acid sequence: CASSPGYYGYTF.

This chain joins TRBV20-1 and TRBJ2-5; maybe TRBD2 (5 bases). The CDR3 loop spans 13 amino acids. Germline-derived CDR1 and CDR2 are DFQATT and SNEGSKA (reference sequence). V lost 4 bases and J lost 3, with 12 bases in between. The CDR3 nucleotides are TGCAGTGCTAACTACGGGAATGAAGAGACCCAGTACTTC. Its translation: CSANYGNEETQYF.

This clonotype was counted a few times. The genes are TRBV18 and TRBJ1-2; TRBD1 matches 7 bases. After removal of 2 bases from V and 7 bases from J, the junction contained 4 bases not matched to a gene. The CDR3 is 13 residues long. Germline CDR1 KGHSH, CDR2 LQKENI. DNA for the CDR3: TGTGCCAGCTCACCAGGACAGGATGGTGGCTACACCTTC. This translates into CASSPGQDGGYTF.

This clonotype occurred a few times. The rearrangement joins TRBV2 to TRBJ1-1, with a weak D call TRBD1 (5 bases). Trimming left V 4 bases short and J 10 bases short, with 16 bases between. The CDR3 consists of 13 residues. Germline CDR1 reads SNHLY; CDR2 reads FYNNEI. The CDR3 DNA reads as TGTGCCAGCAGTGCGGAGAGCCAGGGCGCAGCTTTCTTT. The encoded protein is CASSAESQGAAFF.

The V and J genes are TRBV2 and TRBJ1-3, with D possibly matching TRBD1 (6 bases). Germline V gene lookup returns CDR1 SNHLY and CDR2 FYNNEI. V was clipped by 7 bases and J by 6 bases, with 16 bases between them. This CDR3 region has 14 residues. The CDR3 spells CASNRWGRENTIYF. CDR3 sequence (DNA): TGTGCCAGCAATCGCTGGGGGCGGGAAAACACCATATATTTT.